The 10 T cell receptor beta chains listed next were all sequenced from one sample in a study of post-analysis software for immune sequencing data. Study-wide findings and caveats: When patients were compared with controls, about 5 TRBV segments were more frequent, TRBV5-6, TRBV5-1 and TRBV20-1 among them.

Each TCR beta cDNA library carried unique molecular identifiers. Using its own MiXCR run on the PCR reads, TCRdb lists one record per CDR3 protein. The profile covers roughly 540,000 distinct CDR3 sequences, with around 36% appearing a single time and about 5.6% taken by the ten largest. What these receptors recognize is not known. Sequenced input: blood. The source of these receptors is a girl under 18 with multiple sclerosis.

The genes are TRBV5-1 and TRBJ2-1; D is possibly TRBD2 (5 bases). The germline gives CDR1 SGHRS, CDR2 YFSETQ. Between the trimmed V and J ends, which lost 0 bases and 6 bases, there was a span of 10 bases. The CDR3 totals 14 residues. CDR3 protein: CASSLAEGRNEQFF. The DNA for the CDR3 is TGCGCCAGCAGCTTGGCCGAGGGCCGCAATGAGCAGTTCTTC.

CDR3 bases: TGCGCCAGCAGGGGAAGGTTTACAGATACGCAGTATTTT. This encodes CASRGRFTDTQYF. The chain combines TRBV5-1 with TRBJ2-3; D not certain. The CDR3 consists of 13 residues. V was trimmed by 5 bases and J by 3 bases, leaving 10 bases between them. Germline loops: CDR1 SGHRS, CDR2 YFSETQ. The whole variable domain, filled in from reference TRBV5-1 and TRBJ2-3, reads KAGVTQTPRYLIKTRGQQVTLSCSPISGHRSVSWYQQTPGQGLQFLFEYFSETQRNKGNFPGRFSGRQFSNSRSEMNVSTLELGDSALYLCASRGRFTDTQYFGPGTRLTVL.

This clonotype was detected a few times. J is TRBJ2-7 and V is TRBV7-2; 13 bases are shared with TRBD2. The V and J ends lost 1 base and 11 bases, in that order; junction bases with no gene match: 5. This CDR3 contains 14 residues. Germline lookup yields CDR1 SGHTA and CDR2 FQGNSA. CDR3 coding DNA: TGTGCCAGCAGCTTAGAACTAGCGGGGGGGAGAAAGTACTTC. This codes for CASSLELAGGRKYF.

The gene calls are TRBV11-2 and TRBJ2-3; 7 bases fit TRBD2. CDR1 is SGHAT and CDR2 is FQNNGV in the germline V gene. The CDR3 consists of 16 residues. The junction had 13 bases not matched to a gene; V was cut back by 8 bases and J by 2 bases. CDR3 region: CASLIGGGGPTDTQYF. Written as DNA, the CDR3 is TGTGCCAGCCTGATCGGAGGCGGGGGACCCACAGATACGCAGTATTTT.

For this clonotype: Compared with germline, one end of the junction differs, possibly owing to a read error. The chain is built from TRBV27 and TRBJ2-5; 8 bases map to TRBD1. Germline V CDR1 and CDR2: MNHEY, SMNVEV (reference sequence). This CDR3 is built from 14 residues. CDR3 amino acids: CTSGWTGPQETQYF. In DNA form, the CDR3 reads TGTACCAGCGGTTGGACAGGGCCGCAAGAGACCCAGTACTTC.

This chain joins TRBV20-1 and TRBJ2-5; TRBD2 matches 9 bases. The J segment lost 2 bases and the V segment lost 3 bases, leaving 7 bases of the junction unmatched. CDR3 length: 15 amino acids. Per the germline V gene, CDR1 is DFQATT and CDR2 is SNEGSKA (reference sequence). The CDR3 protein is CSASGVAGVQETQYF. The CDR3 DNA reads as TGCAGTGCTAGTGGAGTAGCGGGGGTTCAAGAGACCCAGTACTTC.

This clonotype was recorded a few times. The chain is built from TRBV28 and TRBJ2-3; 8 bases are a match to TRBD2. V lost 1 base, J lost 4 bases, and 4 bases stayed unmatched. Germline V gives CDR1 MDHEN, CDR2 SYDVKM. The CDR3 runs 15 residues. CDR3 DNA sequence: TGTGCCAGCAGTTTATTGGGACTAGAAGCAGATACGCAGTATTTT. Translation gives CASSLLGLEADTQYF.

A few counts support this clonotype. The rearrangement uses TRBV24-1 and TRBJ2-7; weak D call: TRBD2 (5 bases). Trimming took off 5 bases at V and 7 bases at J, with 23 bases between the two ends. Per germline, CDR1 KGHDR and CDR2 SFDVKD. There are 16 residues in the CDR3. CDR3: CATSGSPGLDPVEQYF. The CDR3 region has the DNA TGTGCCACCAGTGGCTCCCCCGGACTCGACCCTGTGGAGCAGTACTTC.

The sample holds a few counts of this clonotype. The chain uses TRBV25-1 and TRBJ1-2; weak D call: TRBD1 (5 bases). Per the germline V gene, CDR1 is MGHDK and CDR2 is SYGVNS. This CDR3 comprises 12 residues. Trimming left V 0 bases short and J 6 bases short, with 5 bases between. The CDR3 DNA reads TGTGCCAGCAGTGAATACAGGGATGGCTACACCTTC. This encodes CASSEYRDGYTF.

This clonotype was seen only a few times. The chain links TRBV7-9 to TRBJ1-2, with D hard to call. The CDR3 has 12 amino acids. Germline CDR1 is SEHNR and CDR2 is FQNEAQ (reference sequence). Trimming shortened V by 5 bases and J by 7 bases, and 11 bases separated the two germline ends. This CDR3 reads CASSHQTGGYTF. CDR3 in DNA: TGTGCCAGCAGCCATCAGACGGGTGGCTACACCTTC. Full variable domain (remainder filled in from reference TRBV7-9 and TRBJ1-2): DTGVSQNPRHKITKRGQNVTFRCDPISEHNRLYWYRQTLGQGPEFLTYFQNEAQLEKSRLLSDRFSAERPKGSFSTLEIQRTEQGDSAMYLCASSHQTGGYTFGSGTRLTVV.